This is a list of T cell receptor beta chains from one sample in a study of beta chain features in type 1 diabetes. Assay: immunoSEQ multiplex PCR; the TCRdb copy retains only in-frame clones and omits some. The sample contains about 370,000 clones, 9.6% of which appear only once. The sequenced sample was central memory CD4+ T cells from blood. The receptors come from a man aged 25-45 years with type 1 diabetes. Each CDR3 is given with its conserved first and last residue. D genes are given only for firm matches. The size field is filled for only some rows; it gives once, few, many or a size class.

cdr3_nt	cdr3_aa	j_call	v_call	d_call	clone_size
TGTGCCAGCAGGGATGAGGTTTACGAGCAGTACTTC	CASRDEVYEQYF	TRBJ2-7	TRBV10-3	NA	NA
TGCGCCAGCAGCACTGGGCCGGGACAGGGGGAGACCCAGTACTTC	CASSTGPGQGETQYF	TRBJ2-5	TRBV5-1	TRBD1	few
TGTGCCATCAGCGAACAGACAGGGTCGGTCGAGCAGTACTTC	CAISEQTGSVEQYF	TRBJ2-7	TRBV6-5	TRBD1	NA
TGTGCCAGCAGCTCGACAGCAGAGCAGTACTTC	CASSSTAEQYF	TRBJ2-7	TRBV7-8	NA	few
TGTGCCAGCAGTTCGCATACTAGCGGGAGGGGTAATGAGCAGTTCTTC	CASSSHTSGRGNEQFF	TRBJ2-1	TRBV27	TRBD2	NA
TGTGCCAGCAGCTTGGAAGGGGGACGGAATGAGCAGTTCTTC	CASSLEGGRNEQFF	TRBJ2-1	TRBV11-3	NA	few
TGTGCCACTACAGGACAGGGGTCCGGGGAGCTGTTTTTT	CATTGQGSGELFF	TRBJ2-2	TRBV7-7	TRBD1	many
TGTGCCAGCAGTTTGCCGGGATCCTACGAGCAGTACTTC	CASSLPGSYEQYF	TRBJ2-7	TRBV28	NA	few
TGTGCCATCAGGCGAGGCAAGGGGAACACTGAAGCTTTCTTT	CAIRRGKGNTEAFF	TRBJ1-1	TRBV10-3	NA	NA
TGTGCCAGCAGCCCCGGACAGGGCATCGCCTATGGCTACACCTTC	CASSPGQGIAYGYTF	TRBJ1-2	TRBV7-2	TRBD1	few
TGTGCCATCAGTGGGGGGGACCGCTCCTACGAGCAGTACTTC	CAISGGDRSYEQYF	TRBJ2-7	TRBV10-3	NA	many
TGTGCCAGCAGGACTAGCAGCGGGGAGCTGTTTTTT	CASRTSSGELFF	TRBJ2-2	TRBV28	TRBD2	NA
TGCGCCAGCAGCCAAGATTACGCCCCCCCCTACAATGAGCAGTTCTTC	CASSQDYAPPYNEQFF	TRBJ2-1	TRBV4-1	NA	NA
TGTGCCAGCAGCGAGCATCCCACAGGGGCGTTGGAAGCTTTCTTT	CASSEHPTGALEAFF	TRBJ1-1	TRBV9	TRBD1	NA
TGCGCCAGCAGCTACGGAAGTAACACTGAAGCTTTCTTT	CASSYGSNTEAFF	TRBJ1-1	TRBV5-1	NA	few
TGTGCCAGCAGCCCAGGGACTAGCGGGAGATCCGGGGAGCTGTTTTTT	CASSPGTSGRSGELFF	TRBJ2-2	TRBV7-2	TRBD2	few
TGTGCCAGCGGAGCAGACTACAATGAGCAGTTCTTC	CASGADYNEQFF	TRBJ2-1	TRBV2	NA	NA
TGTGCCAGCAGCTTAGAACCTAACACAGATACGCAGTATTTT	CASSLEPNTDTQYF	TRBJ2-3	TRBV7-2	NA	NA
TGTGCCAGCAGTGTCGATTCACAGGGTAGCCAGCCCCAGCATTTT	CASSVDSQGSQPQHF	TRBJ1-5	TRBV6-5	NA	few
TGTGCCAGCAGCGTAGATGGGGGGCGCGGAGGTAACCTCGAAGCTTTCTTT	CASSVDGGRGGNLEAFF	TRBJ1-1	TRBV9	NA	few
TGTGCCAGCAGTTTTCCCGGGACAGGGGCCGGGGAGCTGTTTTTT	CASSFPGTGAGELFF	TRBJ2-2	TRBV6-5	TRBD1	few
TGTGCCAGCAGCCCCCGGACAGGGATGGCGTCAGCTTTCTTT	CASSPRTGMASAFF	TRBJ1-1	TRBV14	TRBD1	many
TGTGCCAGCAGTTTATCGCGTGGACGGGAGCTCACAGATACGCAGTATTTT	CASSLSRGRELTDTQYF	TRBJ2-3	TRBV27	NA	NA